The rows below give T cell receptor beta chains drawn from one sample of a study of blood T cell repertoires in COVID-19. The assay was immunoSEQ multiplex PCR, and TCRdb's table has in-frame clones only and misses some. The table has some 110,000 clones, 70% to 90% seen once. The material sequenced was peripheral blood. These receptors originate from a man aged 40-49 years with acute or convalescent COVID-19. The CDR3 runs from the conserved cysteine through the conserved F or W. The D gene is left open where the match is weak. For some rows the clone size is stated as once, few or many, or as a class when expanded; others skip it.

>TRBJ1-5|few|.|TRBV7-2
CASSIRGGWESNQPQHF
TGTGCCAGCAGCATCCGCGGGGGGTGGGAGAGCAATCAGCCCCAGCATTTT
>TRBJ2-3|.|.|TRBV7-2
CASSYRQSTDTQYF
TGTGCCAGCAGCTACCGACAGAGCACAGATACGCAGTATTTT
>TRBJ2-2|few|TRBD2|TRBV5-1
CASSLVPAGVMNTGELFF
TGCGCCAGCAGCTTGGTGCCAGCGGGGGTTATGAACACCGGGGAGCTGTTTTTT
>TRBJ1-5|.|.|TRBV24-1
CATSEEEFASNQPQHF
TGTGCCACCAGTGAGGAGGAGTTCGCGAGCAATCAGCCCCAGCATTTT
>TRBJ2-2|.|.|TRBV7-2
CASGIPVGELFF
TGTGCCAGCGGCATTCCCGTCGGGGAGCTGTTTTTT
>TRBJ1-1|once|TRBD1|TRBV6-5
CASSLRGFGEAFF
TGTGCCAGCAGTCTCAGGGGGTTCGGTGAAGCTTTCTTT
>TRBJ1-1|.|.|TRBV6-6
CASFEGGNTEAFF
TGTGCCAGCTTTGAGGGAGGGAACACTGAAGCTTTCTTT
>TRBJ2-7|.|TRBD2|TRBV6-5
CASRASGSPYEQYF
TGTGCCAGCAGGGCTAGCGGGAGCCCCTACGAGCAGTACTTC
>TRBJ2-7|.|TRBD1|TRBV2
CASTRSRDRVSYEQYF
TGTGCCAGCACCCGATCGCGGGACAGGGTCTCCTACGAGCAGTACTTC
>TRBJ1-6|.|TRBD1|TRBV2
CASRGQGVQNSPLHF
TGTGCCAGCAGGGGACAGGGGGTTCAAAATTCACCCCTCCACTTT
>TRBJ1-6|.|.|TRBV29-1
CSSRDGGDNSPLHF
TGCAGCTCCCGGGATGGGGGCGATAATTCACCCCTCCACTTT
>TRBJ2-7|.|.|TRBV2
CASREEGRPSYEQYF
TGTGCCAGCAGGGAGGAGGGACGGCCCTCCTACGAGCAGTACTTC
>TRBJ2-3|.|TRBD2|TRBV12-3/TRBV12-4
CASKRGSGDTQYF
TGTGCCAGCAAGCGGGGGAGTGGAGATACGCAGTATTTT
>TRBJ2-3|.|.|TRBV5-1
CASRSFGRVDTQYF
TGCGCCAGCAGGAGCTTTGGCCGGGTAGATACGCAGTATTTT
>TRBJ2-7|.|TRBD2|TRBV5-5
CASSLGFRSSGSSYEQYF
TGTGCCAGCAGCTTGGGCTTCCGATCTAGCGGGAGCTCCTACGAGCAGTACTTC
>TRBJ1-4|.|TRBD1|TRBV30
CAWRGQSTNEKLFF
TGTGCCTGGAGGGGACAGTCAACTAATGAAAAACTGTTTTTT
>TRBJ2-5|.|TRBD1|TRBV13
CASSWGQGIRKTQYF
TGTGCCAGCAGCTGGGGACAGGGAATTCGTAAGACCCAGTACTTC
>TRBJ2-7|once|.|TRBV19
CASSIGRSYEQYF
TGTGCCAGTAGTATCGGCAGGTCCTACGAGCAGTACTTC
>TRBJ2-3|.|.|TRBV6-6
CASSLQRDTQYF
TGTGCCAGCAGTTTACAACGAGATACGCAGTATTTT
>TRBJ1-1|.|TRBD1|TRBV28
CASSLFGQGRAEAFF
TGTGCCAGCAGTTTATTCGGACAGGGACGGGCTGAAGCTTTCTTT
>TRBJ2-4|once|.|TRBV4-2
CASSQEDRSLAKNIQYF
TGTGCCAGCAGCCAAGAAGACAGAAGTCTAGCCAAAAACATTCAGTACTTC
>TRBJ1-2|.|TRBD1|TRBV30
CAWREGTAHRHGYTF
TGTGCCTGGAGGGAGGGGACAGCTCACCGGCATGGCTACACCTTC
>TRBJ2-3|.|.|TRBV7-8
CASSFHVDTQYF
TGTGCCAGCAGCTTCCATGTGGATACGCAGTATTTT
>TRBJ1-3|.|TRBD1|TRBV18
CASSSRDRGSGNTIYF
TGTGCCAGCTCGTCACGGGACAGGGGGTCTGGAAACACCATATATTTT
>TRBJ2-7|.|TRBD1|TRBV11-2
CASSSPATGGLSYEQYF
TGTGCCAGCAGCTCTCCCGCGACAGGGGGCCTCTCCTACGAGCAGTACTTC
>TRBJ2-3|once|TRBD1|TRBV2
CASSDQRQGVTQYF
TGTGCCAGCAGTGACCAAAGACAGGGTGTCACGCAGTATTTT
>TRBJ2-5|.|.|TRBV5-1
CASSFSGEAQYF
TGCGCCAGCAGCTTTTCGGGGGAGGCCCAGTACTTC
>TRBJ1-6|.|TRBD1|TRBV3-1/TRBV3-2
CASSQVQGENSPLHF
TGTGCCAGCAGCCAAGTTCAGGGGGAGAATTCACCCCTCCACTTT
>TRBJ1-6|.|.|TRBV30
CAWSRTDNSPLHF
TGTGCCTGGAGTAGGACAGATAATTCACCCCTCCACTTT
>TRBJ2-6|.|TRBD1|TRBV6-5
CAGATGASGANVLTF
TGTGCCGGGGCAACAGGGGCGTCTGGGGCCAACGTCCTGACTTTC
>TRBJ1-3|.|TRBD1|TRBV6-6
CASSGQAPGNTIYF
TGTGCCAGCAGTGGACAGGCCCCTGGAAACACCATATATTTT
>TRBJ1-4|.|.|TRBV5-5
CASSLFPGWSEKLFF
TGTGCCAGCAGCTTGTTCCCAGGGTGGAGTGAAAAACTGTTTTTT
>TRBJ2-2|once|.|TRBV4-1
CASSRQFDTGELFF
TGCGCCAGCAGCCGACAGTTCGACACCGGGGAGCTGTTTTTT
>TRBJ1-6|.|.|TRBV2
CASSEEGWNSPLHF
TGTGCCAGCAGTGAGGAGGGGTGGAATTCACCCCTCCACTTT
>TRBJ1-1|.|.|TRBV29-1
CSVDGRGGTEAFF
TGCAGCGTTGATGGACGGGGGGGCACTGAAGCTTTCTTT
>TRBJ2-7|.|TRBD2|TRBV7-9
CASSPGLAIEQYF
TGTGCCAGCAGCCCCGGACTAGCGATCGAGCAGTACTTC
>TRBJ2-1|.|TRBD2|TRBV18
CASSPPGRGNEQFF
TGTGCCAGCTCACCACCCGGGCGGGGGAATGAGCAGTTCTTC
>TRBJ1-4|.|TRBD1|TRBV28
CATNGAGGALREKLFF
TGTGCCACCAATGGGGCAGGGGGCGCGCTTAGAGAAAAACTGTTTTTT
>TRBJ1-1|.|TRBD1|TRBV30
CAWSPGTGNTEAFF
TGTGCCTGGAGTCCCGGGACAGGGAACACTGAAGCTTTCTTT
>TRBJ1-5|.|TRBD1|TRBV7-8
CASSLASGGRGQPQHF
TGTGCCAGCAGCTTAGCGTCAGGGGGCAGAGGTCAGCCCCAGCATTTT
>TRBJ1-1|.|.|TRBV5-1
CASSHRDGRGTEAFF
TGCGCCAGCAGCCACAGGGACGGCCGAGGGACTGAAGCTTTCTTT
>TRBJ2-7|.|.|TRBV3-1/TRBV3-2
CASSQDWRNYEQYF
TGTGCCAGCAGCCAAGATTGGAGAAATTACGAGCAGTACTTC
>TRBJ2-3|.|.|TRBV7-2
CASSNRGSVGTDTQYF
TGTGCCAGCAGCAATAGGGGGAGTGTGGGCACAGATACGCAGTATTTT
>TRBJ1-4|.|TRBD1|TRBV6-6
CASRRTGTGLRSNEKLFF
TGTGCCAGCAGACGAACCGGGACAGGGCTTCGGTCTAATGAAAAACTGTTTTTT
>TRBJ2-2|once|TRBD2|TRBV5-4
CASSSSGLAAGELFF
TGTGCCAGCAGCTCCTCGGGACTAGCGGCCGGGGAGCTGTTTTTT
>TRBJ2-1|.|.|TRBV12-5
CASGLRGGLASYNEQFF
TGTGCTAGTGGTTTGAGGGGGGGGTTGGCCTCCTACAATGAGCAGTTCTTC
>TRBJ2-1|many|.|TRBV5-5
CASSLSGQGRYNEQFF
TGTGCCAGCAGCTTGTCGGGCCAGGGCCGATACAATGAGCAGTTCTTC
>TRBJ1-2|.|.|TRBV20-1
CSARGHTDISGYTF
TGCAGTGCTCGTGGACACACCGATATCTCTGGCTACACCTTC
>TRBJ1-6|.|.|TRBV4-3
CASSQDRQVSPLHF
TGCGCCAGCAGCCAAGATAGACAGGTTTCACCCCTCCACTTT
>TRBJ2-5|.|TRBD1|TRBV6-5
CASSPTHRGLETQYF
TGTGCCAGCTCCCCAACCCACAGGGGGCTAGAGACCCAGTACTTC
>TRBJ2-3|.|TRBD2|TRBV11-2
CASSLVGTRSTDTQYF
TGTGCCAGCAGCTTAGTAGGGACTAGATCCACAGATACGCAGTATTTT
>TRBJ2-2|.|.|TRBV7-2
CASSSFGTNTGELFF
TGTGCCAGCAGCTCGTTTGGGACAAACACCGGGGAGCTGTTTTTT
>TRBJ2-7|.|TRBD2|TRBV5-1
CASSSSTSGSYEQYF
TGCGCCAGCAGCTCTTCAACTAGCGGGAGCTACGAGCAGTACTTC
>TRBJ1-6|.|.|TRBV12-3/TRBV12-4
CASSRSGDSPLHF
TGTGCCAGCAGTCGATCAGGGGATTCACCCCTCCACTTT
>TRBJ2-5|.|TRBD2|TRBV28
CASSPTGLAGETQYF
TGTGCCAGCAGCCCAACGGGACTAGCGGGAGAGACCCAGTACTTC